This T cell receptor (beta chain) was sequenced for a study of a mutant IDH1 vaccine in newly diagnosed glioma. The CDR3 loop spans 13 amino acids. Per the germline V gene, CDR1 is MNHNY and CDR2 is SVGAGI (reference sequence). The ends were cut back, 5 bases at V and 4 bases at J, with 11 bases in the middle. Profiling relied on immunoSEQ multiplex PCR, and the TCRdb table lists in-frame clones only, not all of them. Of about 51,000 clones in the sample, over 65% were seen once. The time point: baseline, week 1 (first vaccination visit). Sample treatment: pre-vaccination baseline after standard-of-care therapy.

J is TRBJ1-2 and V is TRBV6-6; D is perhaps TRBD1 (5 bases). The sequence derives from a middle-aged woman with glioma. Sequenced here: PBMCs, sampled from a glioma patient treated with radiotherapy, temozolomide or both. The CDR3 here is CASSGTPLYGYTF. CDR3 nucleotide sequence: TGTGCCAGCAGTGGGACTCCGCTCTATGGCTACACCTTC.